What follows is one TCR beta chain and its context. The target of this receptor is not known. Nothing much larger sits one base from this clone, and base qualities are not available. TCRbeta CDR3 regions were amplified from genomic DNA using the immunoSEQ Assay, a bias-controlled multiplex PCR. Per the original workflow: The number of nucleated cells in each sample was estimated by amplification of reference gene primers within the assay. To quantify the absolute abundance of each unique TCRbeta CDR3 rearrangement, sequence reads were collapsed and filtered. For each sample, productive Simpson clonality was calculated as the square root of Simpson's diversity index across productive rearrangements. Drawn from immuneACCESS, this table holds only the in-frame rearrangements with V and J called that TCRdb kept. Clones are partly lost; checked studies trace under half to an unresolved V gene and leave the rest unexplained. The DNA gave D and trimming, while V, J and clone size come from that table. The sample table records about 34,000 clones; about 85% of these occur just once. The ten largest account for 13% to 15% of the sample.

Here V drops 7 bases and J drops 6 bases, and the junction holds 9 bases not matched to any gene. The CDR3 spans 14 residues, from the cysteine through the phenylalanine. The entry retains the CDR3 DNA only, 42 bases that are in frame from base 1. CDR1 and CDR2, looked up from the germline V gene (reference sequence), are MNHNY and SVGAGI. These data originate in a study of blood T cell repertoires in COVID-19 (TCRdb year 2020). Turning to the overall study: The collaborator samples originated in the United States, Italy and Spain and spanned the acute and convalescent phases of COVID-19. HLA class I and class II types, where available, came from metadata supplied by the sample provider rather than from assay-based typing. Subjects who had been exposed to COVID-19, were actively infected with it, or had recovered from it provided the deeply sampled blood TCRbeta repertoires that made up the dataset. The samples were drawn from two sources: the first 160 participants of the ongoing ImmuneRACE study, and over 1,000 subjects contributed by 6 global collaborators. The material from the prospective study consisted of cDNA or gDNA derived from T cells, B-cell-depleted T cells, or PBMCs. A de-identified subject ID, COVID-19 status, age in years and sex were almost always included in the sample metadata. The repertoires were released in a freely available public database meant as a resource for research on the immune response to SARS-CoV-2.

Each collaborating institution followed its own protocols to collect whole blood in K2EDTA tubes. For TCRbeta analysis, collaborator samples were shipped as frozen whole blood, as isolated PBMCs, or as DNA extracted from either sample type. Beyond this particular receptor, the publication reports: The amount of clinical and demographic metadata varied by source and participant and was provided uncurated.

The clonotype was recovered from a human donor with acute or convalescent COVID-19. The donor label of this sample is uncertain. Sequencing was done on a sample of peripheral blood. Rearrangement joined TRBV6-6 to TRBJ1-1; 9 bases in the junction line up with TRBD1. The CDR3 protein sequence reads: CASTETGGSAEAFF. Here is the DNA: TGTGCCAGCACTGAGACAGGGGGATCTGCTGAAGCTTTCTTT.